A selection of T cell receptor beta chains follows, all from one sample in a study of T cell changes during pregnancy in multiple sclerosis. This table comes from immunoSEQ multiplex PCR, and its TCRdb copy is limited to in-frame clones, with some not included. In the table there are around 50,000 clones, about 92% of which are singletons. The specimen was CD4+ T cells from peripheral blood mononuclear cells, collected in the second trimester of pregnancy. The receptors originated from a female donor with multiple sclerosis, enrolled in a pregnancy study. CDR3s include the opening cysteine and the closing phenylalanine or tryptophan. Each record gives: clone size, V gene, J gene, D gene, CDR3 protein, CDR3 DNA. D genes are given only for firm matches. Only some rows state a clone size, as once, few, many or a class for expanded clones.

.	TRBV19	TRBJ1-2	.	CASSISSPSTGLTNYGYTF	TGTGCCAGTAGTATTTCCTCACCCTCCACAGGCCTAACCAACTATGGCTACACCTTC
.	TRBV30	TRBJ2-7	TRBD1	CACQPGQGQYF	TGTGCCTGCCAACCGGGACAGGGGCAGTACTTC
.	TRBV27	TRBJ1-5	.	CASSPYQGFPNQPQHF	TGTGCCAGCAGTCCTTACCAGGGTTTCCCCAATCAGCCCCAGCATTTT
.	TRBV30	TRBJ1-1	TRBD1	CAWKRDRGLKGAFF	TGTGCCTGGAAACGGGACAGGGGGTTGAAGGGAGCTTTCTTT
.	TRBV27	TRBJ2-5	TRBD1	CASRDLGQKETQYF	TGTGCCAGCAGGGACTTGGGACAGAAAGAGACCCAGTACTTC
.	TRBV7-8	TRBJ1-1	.	CASSLAMGVNTEAFF	TGTGCCAGCAGCTTAGCTATGGGAGTAAACACTGAAGCTTTCTTT
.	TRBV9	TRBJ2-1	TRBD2	CASSARGLAGRHEQFF	TGTGCCAGCAGCGCCCGCGGCCTAGCGGGAAGGCATGAGCAGTTCTTC
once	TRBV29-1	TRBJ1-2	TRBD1	CSVGTGEGNYGYTF	TGCAGCGTTGGGACAGGGGAGGGTAACTATGGCTACACCTTC
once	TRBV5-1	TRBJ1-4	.	CASSLTAFEKLFF	TGCGCCAGCAGCTTGACAGCTTTCGAAAAACTGTTTTTT
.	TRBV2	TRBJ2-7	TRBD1	CASRRTGPTHEQYF	TGTGCCAGCAGGCGGACAGGGCCTACTCACGAGCAGTACTTC
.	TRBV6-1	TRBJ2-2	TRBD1	CASSTRTGIPGELFF	TGTGCCAGCAGTACCCGGACAGGGATCCCCGGGGAGCTGTTTTTT
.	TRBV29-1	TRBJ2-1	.	CSVEYLGHEKQFF	TGCAGCGTTGAATATTTGGGCCATGAAAAGCAGTTCTTC
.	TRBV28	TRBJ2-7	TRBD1	CASRSLGQGYEQYF	TGTGCCAGCAGGTCCCTCGGACAGGGCTACGAGCAGTACTTC
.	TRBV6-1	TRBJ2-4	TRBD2	CASSEVLGTSGYF	TGTGCCAGCAGTGAAGTCTTGGGGACTAGCGGATACTTC
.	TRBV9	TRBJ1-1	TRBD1	CASSGGQGGTEAFF	TGTGCCAGCAGCGGAGGACAGGGGGGTACTGAAGCTTTCTTT